The clone carrying this T cell receptor beta chain came up a few times. The antigen is undetermined. Naive CD8 cells comprised CD45RO-negative, CCR7-positively selected cells, excluding terminally differentiated effector memory CD45RA+ cells. The germline CDR1 and CDR2 sequences are MNHEY and SMNVEV (reference sequence). This CDR3 comprises 13 residues. V was clipped by 6 bases and J by 5 bases, with 13 bases between them. Assay used: immunoSEQ multiplex PCR; TCRdb lists only in-frame clones, some missing. Of over 2,000,000 clones listed, 80% to 95% are singletons. This record belongs to a study of shared clonotypes between healthy human individuals. Study-wide findings and caveats: The four-donor shared clonotypes exceeded non-shared clonotypes in generation probability, with non-shared ones scoring lower. Among the subsets, naive ones generally showed larger estimated richness than memory ones.

The genes are TRBV27 and TRBJ1-2; D not certain. The receptor comes from a man aged 18-30 years in good health. Some clones in this sample may be carry-over from other donors' samples. Material: naive CD8+ T cells from PBMCs. The CDR3 DNA follows: TGTGCCAGCAGCCCCGCCTGGAGGTATGGCTACACCTTC. This encodes CASSPAWRYGYTF.